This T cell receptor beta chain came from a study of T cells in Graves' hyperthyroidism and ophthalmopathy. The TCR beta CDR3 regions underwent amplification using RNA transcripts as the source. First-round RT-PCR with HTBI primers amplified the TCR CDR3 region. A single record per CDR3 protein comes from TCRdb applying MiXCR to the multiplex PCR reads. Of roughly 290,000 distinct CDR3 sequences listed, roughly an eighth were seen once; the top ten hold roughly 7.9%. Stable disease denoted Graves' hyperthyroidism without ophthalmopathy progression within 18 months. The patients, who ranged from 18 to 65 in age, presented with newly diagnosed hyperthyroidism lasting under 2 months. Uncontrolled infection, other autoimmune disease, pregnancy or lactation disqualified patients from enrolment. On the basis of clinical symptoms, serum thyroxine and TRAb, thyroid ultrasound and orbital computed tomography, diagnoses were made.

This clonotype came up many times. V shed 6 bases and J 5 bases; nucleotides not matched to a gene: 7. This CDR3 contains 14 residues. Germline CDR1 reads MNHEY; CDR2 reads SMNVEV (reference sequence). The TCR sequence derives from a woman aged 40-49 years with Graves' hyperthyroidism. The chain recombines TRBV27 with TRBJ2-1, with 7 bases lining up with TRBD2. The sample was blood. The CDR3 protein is CASSPRGLNNEQFF. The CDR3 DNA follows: TGTGCCAGCAGCCCCCGGGGACTAAACAATGAGCAGTTCTTC.